This TCR beta chain was recorded in a study of beta chain features in type 1 diabetes. Comments on this clone: At one of its ends the junction is not consistent with the germline gene, which may arise from a read error.

cDNA synthesis used the whole RNA isolate, giving expressed TCRB sequences. Sequencing was performed with immunoSEQ multiplex PCR; in TCRdb, only in-frame clones are kept and a portion is missing. The sample shows 120,000 to 150,000 clones, roughly 50% of them seen only once. From germline, CDR1 is LNHNV and CDR2 YYDKDF (reference sequence). This CDR3 has 17 amino acids. This TCR was sampled from a man aged 18 to 30 in good health. The sample comprised Tregs from blood. This chain links TRBV15 with TRBJ2-3, with 9 positions matching TRBD2. CDR3 nucleotides: TGTGCCACCAGCAGCCTCTCCGGGCTAGCGGGACTGACTCCGAATAATTTT. Residues: CATSSLSGLAGLTPNNF.